Many counts were recorded for the clone carrying this TCR beta chain. Both TRBC1 and TRBC2 were covered by a beta constant-region primer of two equimolar oligonucleotides. TCRdb passed the UMI-ligation and nested PCR reads through MiXCR, listing each CDR3 protein once. The sample consists of tens of thousands of distinct CDR3 sequences, around 14% of them appearing once. V lost 5 bases and J 1 base, leaving 9 bases between the germline ends. The length of the CDR3 is 14 residues. The data derive from a study of naive and memory T cell subsets. The specimen sequenced was central memory CD4+ T cells from blood. The sequence was obtained from a human donor in good health. The gene calls are TRBV12-3 or TRBV12-4 and TRBJ1-5, with D maybe TRBD1 (5 bases). This CDR3 reads CASSQGRSNQPQHF. The CDR3 nucleotides read TGTGCCAGCAGTCAGGGAAGAAGCAATCAGCCCCAGCATTTT.